A selection of T cell receptor beta chains follows, all from one sample in a study of blood T cell repertoires in COVID-19. Generated by immunoSEQ multiplex PCR, the TCRdb table keeps only in-frame clones and is missing some. The sample has 95,000 to 110,000 clones, approximately 80% seen once; the top ten hold 10% to 15%. Sequencing was performed on peripheral blood. These receptors were taken from a human donor in a cohort sampled during active or convalescent COVID-19. Each CDR3 is given with its conserved first and last residue. A D gene is named only where the DNA matches it firmly. A clone size is listed for some rows: how often the clone was seen (once, few, many), or a class if it is expanded.

J	V	D	size	DNA	CDR3
TRBJ1-5	TRBV6-5	.	.	TGTGCCAGCAGAGGGAGGGACACACATCAGCCCCAGCATTTT	CASRGRDTHQPQHF
TRBJ1-2	TRBV29-1	TRBD1	.	TGCAGCGTTGAAGTTCTCGATACAGGGGACTATGGCTACACCTTC	CSVEVLDTGDYGYTF
TRBJ1-4	TRBV2	TRBD1	.	TGTGCCAGCAGTGTCGTAACAGGGGCTGGGGAAAAACTGTTTTTT	CASSVVTGAGEKLFF
TRBJ1-3	TRBV2	.	.	TGTGCCAGCAGTGAGGGGAAGGGACTAATCGGGAATTTT	CASSEGKGLIGNF
TRBJ2-7	TRBV27	TRBD1	.	TGTGCCAGCAGTACATCGACAGGGTGGCAGCAGTACTTC	CASSTSTGWQQYF
TRBJ1-5	TRBV28	.	.	TGTGCCAGCAGTTGGGACTGGATGCGGCAGCCCCAGCATTTT	CASSWDWMRQPQHF
TRBJ1-2	TRBV4-2	.	.	TGTGCCAGCAGCCAAGAGGGGGGAATGCCTTATGGCTACACCTTC	CASSQEGGMPYGYTF
TRBJ2-3	TRBV6-2/TRBV6-3	TRBD2	.	TGTGCCAGCAGTTACTCCCCCCCGGGGGGAAATCGACATACGCAGTATTTT	CASSYSPPGGNRHTQYF
TRBJ2-5	TRBV4-1	TRBD2	.	TGCGCCAGCAGCCTTACTAGCGGAGAGACCCAGTACTTC	CASSLTSGETQYF
TRBJ1-1	TRBV12-3/TRBV12-4	.	.	TGTGCCAGCAGTTTTGTAGTGAACACTGAAGCTTTCTTT	CASSFVVNTEAFF
TRBJ1-1	TRBV19	.	once	TGTGCCAGTAGTATCGAGGGAAGGATCGCATTTGGGAGCACTGAAGCTTTCTTT	CASSIEGRIAFGSTEAFF
TRBJ1-3	TRBV7-3	.	.	TGTGCCAGCAGCTTTACGACCTGCGGAGTGAACACCATATATTTT	CASSFTTCGVNTIYF
TRBJ2-5	TRBV11-3	TRBD2	.	TGTGCCAGCAGCCTAAACGGACTAGCAGAGACCCAGTACTTC	CASSLNGLAETQYF
TRBJ1-1	TRBV5-3	TRBD1	.	TGTGCCAGAAGCGTCGGGACAGGGGGCCCTGAAGCTTTCTTT	CARSVGTGGPEAFF
TRBJ2-3	TRBV7-2	TRBD2	.	TGTGCCAGCAGCTTAGCAGTAGGCGGGGGAACAGATACGCAGTATTTT	CASSLAVGGGTDTQYF
TRBJ2-1	TRBV6-6	TRBD2	.	TGTGCCAGCAGTTACAGGACTAGCTCTAGGGCCAATGAGCAGTTCTTC	CASSYRTSSRANEQFF
TRBJ1-2	TRBV4-2	.	.	TGTGCCAGCAGCCCGGGGCCGGGGGATGGCTACACCTTC	CASSPGPGDGYTF
TRBJ1-1	TRBV5-1	.	.	TGCACCAGCAGCGATACACAGAACACTGAAGCTTTCTTT	CTSSDTQNTEAFF
TRBJ1-1	TRBV30	.	.	TGTGCCTGGAATTTGATGGCAGGGGTCACTGAAGCTTTCTTT	CAWNLMAGVTEAFF
TRBJ2-3	TRBV11-2	TRBD2	.	TGTGCCAGCAGCTTCCTGATAGCGGGGGGCTCTGGCACAGATACGCAGTATTTT	CASSFLIAGGSGTDTQYF
TRBJ1-1	TRBV5-6	TRBD1	once	TGTGCCAGCAGCACGGGACAGGGGAGGATGAACACTGAAGCTTTCTTT	CASSTGQGRMNTEAFF
TRBJ1-3	TRBV28	.	.	TGTGCCAGCAGTTTAACAGGGCCAGGAAACACCATATATTTT	CASSLTGPGNTIYF
TRBJ2-5	TRBV5-4	.	.	TGTGCCAGCAGCTTGGATCTCGGGACCCAGTACTTC	CASSLDLGTQYF
TRBJ1-2	TRBV6-6	TRBD1	few	TGTGCCAGCAGTAACCCGGACAGGGGCGACTATGGCTACACCTTC	CASSNPDRGDYGYTF
TRBJ1-5	TRBV6-5	TRBD1	.	TGTGCCAGCAAGGGACAGGGACTGGGCAATCAGCCCCAGCATTTT	CASKGQGLGNQPQHF
TRBJ2-7	TRBV2	.	.	TGTGCCAGCAGCGGTGACTCCTACGAGCAGTACTTC	CASSGDSYEQYF
TRBJ1-4	TRBV4-3	TRBD1	.	TGCGCCAGCAGCCAACCACAGGGGGAGGGTGAAAAACTGTTTTTT	CASSQPQGEGEKLFF
TRBJ1-6	TRBV18	TRBD1	.	TGTGCCAGCTCAGTGGGACAGGATAATTCACCCCTCCACTTT	CASSVGQDNSPLHF
TRBJ1-1	TRBV6-5	TRBD1	.	TGTGCCAGCAGTAGGACAGGGAATGAAGCTTTCTTT	CASSRTGNEAFF
TRBJ2-7	TRBV28	TRBD2	.	TGTGCCAGCAGTCCGCTGGGGACTAGCGGGTACGAGCAGTACTTC	CASSPLGTSGYEQYF
TRBJ1-3	TRBV27	.	once	TGTGCCAGCAGTTTATCGTACAGGCAGAGCTCTGGAAACACCATATATTTT	CASSLSYRQSSGNTIYF
TRBJ2-1	TRBV7-3	TRBD2	.	TGTGCCAGCAGCTTAAATGGCGGGGGGTCCTCGAATGAGCAGTTCTTC	CASSLNGGGSSNEQFF
TRBJ2-5	TRBV7-2	TRBD1	.	TGTGCCAGCAGCTTAGGACAGGGGAACCAAGAGACCCAGTACTTC	CASSLGQGNQETQYF
TRBJ2-3	TRBV19	TRBD1	few	TGTGCCAGTAGTATAGGGATAGGACAGGGTAGAACAGATACGCAGTATTTT	CASSIGIGQGRTDTQYF
TRBJ1-2	TRBV3-1/TRBV3-2	.	.	TGTGCCAGCAGCCAAGATGCAGGACACGAATTCTTTGGCTACACCTTC	CASSQDAGHEFFGYTF
TRBJ1-1	TRBV6-2/TRBV6-3	TRBD1	.	TGTGCCAGCAGTTATCTTGGACAGGCCTCCACTGAAGCTTTCTTT	CASSYLGQASTEAFF
TRBJ2-7	TRBV14	TRBD1	.	TGTGCCAGCAGCCGACCGGGACAGGCGTCCTACGAGCAGTACTTC	CASSRPGQASYEQYF
TRBJ2-1	TRBV6-2/TRBV6-3	.	.	TGTGCCAGCAGTTCCAATACTAGGAGCAATGAGCAGTTCTTC	CASSSNTRSNEQFF
TRBJ1-5	TRBV19	.	.	TGTGCCAGTAGTATAAGGCAGACGGGGGGGGGCAATCAGCCCCAGCATTTT	CASSIRQTGGGNQPQHF
TRBJ2-2	TRBV7-8	.	.	TGTGCCAGCAGCTCGCGTACCGGGGAGCTGTTTTTT	CASSSRTGELFF
TRBJ2-1	TRBV3-1/TRBV3-2	.	once	TGTGCCAGCAGCCGAGGGACATGGGGTGAGCAGTTCTTC	CASSRGTWGEQFF
TRBJ1-3	TRBV4-2	.	.	TGTGCCAGCAGCCAAGATCGGGAATATCTGACTGGAAACACCATATATTTT	CASSQDREYLTGNTIYF
TRBJ1-2	TRBV19	TRBD1	.	TGTGCCTCACAGGGGGCTTTAGGTGGCTACACCTTC	CASQGALGGYTF